This T cell receptor beta chain was identified during a study of blood T cell repertoires in COVID-19 (dated by TCRdb to the early 2020s). Some background on the complete study: Samples from collaborators originated in the United States, Italy and Spain and spanned both the acute and convalescent phases of COVID-19. The sample metadata nearly always contained a de-identified subject ID, COVID-19 status, age in years and sex. The prospective study material was composed of cDNA or gDNA derived from T cells, B-cell-depleted T cells, or PBMCs. The samples were drawn from two sources: the first 160 participants of the ongoing ImmuneRACE study, and 1,200 or so subjects contributed by 6 global collaborators. Deeply sampled blood TCRbeta repertoires from subjects exposed to, actively infected with, or recovered from COVID-19 were included in the dataset. Where available, HLA class I and class II types were obtained from metadata supplied by the sample provider rather than from assay-based typing. The repertoires were released in a freely available public database intended as a resource for research on the immune response to SARS-CoV-2. The full study reports these points: The quantity of clinical and demographic metadata differed by source and by participant and was supplied without curation.

Details on this clone: Its antigen specificity is not known. The input lacks base qualities; no much larger clone sits a single base away.

At one collaborating source in Seattle, patients were enrolled during active infection and were followed longitudinally through the course of disease. The collaborating institutions used their own protocols to collect whole blood in K2EDTA tubes. For TCRbeta analysis, collaborators shipped samples in one of three forms: frozen whole blood, isolated PBMCs, or DNA extracted from either of those sample types. TCRbeta CDR3 regions were amplified from genomic DNA using the immunoSEQ Assay, a bias-controlled multiplex PCR. As for the authors' bioinformatics: The number of nucleated cells in each sample was estimated from the amplification of reference gene primers within the assay. To quantify the absolute abundance of each unique TCRbeta CDR3 rearrangement, sequence reads were collapsed and filtered. For each sample, productive Simpson clonality was calculated as the square root of Simpson's diversity index over productive rearrangements. TCRdb's version of the immuneACCESS table is confined to in-frame rearrangements and falls short of the full clone set. An unresolved V gene accounts for under half of the shortfall where checked; the remainder is of unknown origin. That table supplies the V and J calls and clone size; D and trimming were determined from the DNA. This sample holds about 200,000 clones; around nine tenths were observed only once. Jointly, the top ten make up over 15% of the sample.

At the junction V is shortened by 7 bases and J by 1 base, with 22 bases in between. Looking up the germline V gene (reference sequence) yields CDR1 MNHEY and CDR2 SMNVEV. Inclusive of the bounding cysteine and phenylalanine, the CDR3 is 17 residues long. Only the CDR3 DNA stays, 51 bases, in frame from base 1. The sequencing input was peripheral blood. The chain couples TRBV27 to TRBJ1-1, with the D gene uncertain. This TCR was recovered from a man aged 45-65 years with COVID-19, enrolled during active disease. In nucleotides, the sequence is TGTGCCAGCATTCATCGCCCCCAAAAAGCGAAGAACACTGAAGCTTTCTTT. The resulting protein is CASIHRPQKAKNTEAFF.